Reported below is one TCR beta chain. Cell sorting via CD45RO/CCR7/CD25/CD127/CD95/CD27 was performed to obtain CD4+ naive, central memory, regulatory and stem cell-like memory cells. Since all of the isolated RNA was reverse transcribed, expressed TCRB transcripts were what got sequenced. Profiled with immunoSEQ multiplex PCR; TCRdb holds only in-frame clones, not every one. Of hundreds of thousands of clones listed, approximately 14% are singletons. The record originates from a study of beta chain features in type 1 diabetes. Germline CDR1 is MNHEY and CDR2 is SVGAGI. The CDR3 is 15 amino acids. With 5 bases removed from V and 0 bases from J, the gap between germline ends came to 13 bases.

The clonotype originates from a man aged 25 to 40 in good health. Sequenced: naive CD4+ T cells from blood. The rearrangement joins TRBV6-5 to TRBJ1-1, with D possibly TRBD1 on 5 matching bases. CDR3 in DNA: TGTGCCAGCAGTCCAACCGGGACGGTGAACACTGAAGCTTTCTTT. Amino acid sequence: CASSPTGTVNTEAFF.